This T cell receptor beta chain appears in the sequencing data of a study of read filtering for tumor transcriptome and immune sequencing. Study context: Per sample, TCR-region reads ranged about 4.05 to 10.27 million by IR-seq, 85 to 1273 by RNA-seq.

V was trimmed by 5 bases and J by 2 bases, leaving 15 bases between them. The CDR3 totals 14 residues. CDR1 SQVTM and CDR2 ANQGSEA come from the germline V gene. This clonotype was observed at least ten times. This library used about 360 ng RNA and molecular barcoded adaptors spanning alpha/delta and beta/gamma chains. One entry per CDR3 protein results from TCRdb running MiXCR on the reads. This sample has about 57,000 distinct CDR3 sequences, with 20% to 25% found just once. The receptor was derived from a donor over 35 with multiple myeloma. This chain links TRBV29-1 with TRBJ2-5; tentative D call: TRBD2 (5 bases). What was sequenced was a population of CD138-negative cells sorted from bone marrow. DNA for the CDR3: TGCAGCGTTCATGACCGGGGTATTCAAGAGACCCAGTACTTC. Protein product: CSVHDRGIQETQYF.